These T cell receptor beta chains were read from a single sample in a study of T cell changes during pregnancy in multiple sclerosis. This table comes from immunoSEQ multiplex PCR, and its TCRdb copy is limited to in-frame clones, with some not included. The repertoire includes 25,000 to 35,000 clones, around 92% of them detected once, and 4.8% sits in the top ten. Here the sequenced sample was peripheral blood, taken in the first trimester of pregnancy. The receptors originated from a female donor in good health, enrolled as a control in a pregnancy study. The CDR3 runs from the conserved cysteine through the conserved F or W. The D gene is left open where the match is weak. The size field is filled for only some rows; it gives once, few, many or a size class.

TGTGCCAGCTCACCCGGGACAGGGGGTAATGAGCAGTTCTTC	CASSPGTGGNEQFF	TRBD1	NA	14	TRBV18	TRBJ2-1
TGTGCCAGTAGTATGGACAGCTCCTACGAGCAGTACTTC	CASSMDSSYEQYF	NA	NA	13	TRBV19	TRBJ2-7
TGCGCCAGCAGGTCCGGGACAGGGTGGACTGAAGCTTTCTTT	CASRSGTGWTEAFF	TRBD1	NA	14	TRBV10-1	TRBJ1-1
TGCAGCACCAGGGACTCGAACACCGGGGAGCTGTTTTTT	CSTRDSNTGELFF	NA	NA	13	TRBV29-1	TRBJ2-2
TGTGCCAGCAGCCCGACAGGGGGCGGAAACACCATATATTTT	CASSPTGGGNTIYF	TRBD1	NA	14	TRBV7-9	TRBJ1-3
TGTGCCAGCAGCCAGGACAGGGATTCACCCCTCCACTTT	CASSQDRDSPLHF	TRBD1	NA	13	TRBV5-4	TRBJ1-6
TGCGCCAGCAGCCTAAGGACAGGAGGGAACACTGAAGCTTTCTTT	CASSLRTGGNTEAFF	TRBD1	NA	15	TRBV5-1	TRBJ1-1
TGTGCCAGCACCCGGACAGGTTCGAACACTGAAGCTTTCTTT	CASTRTGSNTEAFF	TRBD1	once	14	TRBV6-5	TRBJ1-1
TGTGCCAGCAGCCGGACTAGCGGAATCTACAATGAGCAGTTCTTC	CASSRTSGIYNEQFF	TRBD2	NA	15	TRBV5-4	TRBJ2-1
TGTGCCAGCAGTTACTCGCCCAGCGGGAACACCGGGGAGCTGTTTTTT	CASSYSPSGNTGELFF	NA	NA	16	TRBV6-6	TRBJ2-2
TGTGCCAGCAGCTTAGGATTTCGGACAGGAAACAATGAGCAGTTCTTC	CASSLGFRTGNNEQFF	TRBD1	NA	16	TRBV5-6	TRBJ2-1
TGTGCCAGCAGTTACCTCGGTGGCGGAGGGGAATGGGGCTACACCTTC	CASSYLGGGGEWGYTF	NA	NA	16	TRBV6-6	TRBJ1-2
TGTGCCAGCAGTGAAACATGGGGCGGGAAAGAGACCCAGTACTTC	CASSETWGGKETQYF	NA	NA	15	TRBV25-1	TRBJ2-5
TGTGCCACGAGACAGGAGACTTACAATGAGCAGTTCTTC	CATRQETYNEQFF	NA	NA	13	TRBV19	TRBJ2-1
TGTGCCATCAGTGTGAGTAGCGGGAACCAAGAGACCCAGTACTTC	CAISVSSGNQETQYF	TRBD2	NA	15	TRBV10-3	TRBJ2-5
TGTGCCAGCAGCTCCCGGGACACCCAAGAGACCCAGTACTTC	CASSSRDTQETQYF	NA	NA	14	TRBV7-8	TRBJ2-5
TGCGCCAGCAGCCAAGGTTCTAGCGGGGAATGGGATACGCAGTATTTT	CASSQGSSGEWDTQYF	TRBD2	NA	16	TRBV4-1	TRBJ2-3
TGTGCCAGCAGTACCGGGGGTACTGAAGCTTTCTTT	CASSTGGTEAFF	NA	NA	12	TRBV6-1	TRBJ1-1
TGTGCCAGCAGCCCTGACAGGGGGGGAGATACGCAGTATTTT	CASSPDRGGDTQYF	TRBD1	NA	14	TRBV7-8	TRBJ2-3
TGTGCCAGCAGCCCCGGGACTAGCGGGATAAGCACAGATACGCAGTATTTT	CASSPGTSGISTDTQYF	TRBD2	NA	17	TRBV5-4	TRBJ2-3
TGTGCCAGCAGCGTTGGGACAGGAAAAAACACTGAAGCTTTCTTT	CASSVGTGKNTEAFF	TRBD1	once	15	TRBV7-9	TRBJ1-1
TGCGCCAGCAGCCCCGAGCCTGCAAAAGCAGATACGCAGTATTTT	CASSPEPAKADTQYF	NA	NA	15	TRBV5-1	TRBJ2-3
TGTGCCAGCAGCTTCAGGCTAGCGAAGAACACCGGGGAGCTGTTTTTT	CASSFRLAKNTGELFF	NA	NA	16	TRBV13	TRBJ2-2
TGTGCCTGGAGTGGGACAGGGGCTAACTATGGCTACACCTTC	CAWSGTGANYGYTF	TRBD1	NA	14	TRBV30	TRBJ1-2
TGTGCCTGGAGTGGGGGAGCCACCCAGTACTTC	CAWSGGATQYF	NA	NA	11	TRBV30	TRBJ2-5
TGTGCCAGCTCACCACGGGGACAGGGGCGTGTGAACACTGAAGCTTTCTTT	CASSPRGQGRVNTEAFF	TRBD1	once	17	TRBV18	TRBJ1-1
TGTGCCAGCAGGCAAGCGGGAGGTAGGCAGTTCTTC	CASRQAGGRQFF	TRBD2	NA	12	TRBV7-8	TRBJ2-1
TGTGCCAGCAGCCAGGAACGGTACACCGGGGAGCTGTTTTTT	CASSQERYTGELFF	NA	NA	14	TRBV7-2	TRBJ2-2
TGTGCCAGCAGCTTGGGAGGGGGGGACAATGAGCAGTTCTTC	CASSLGGGDNEQFF	NA	NA	14	TRBV5-6	TRBJ2-1
TGTGCCAGCAGCCCCGGGACAGGCTCCTACGAGCAGTACTTC	CASSPGTGSYEQYF	TRBD1	once	14	TRBV14	TRBJ2-7
TGCGCCAGCAGCTTGGTGGCAGGCCGGGGGGCTGAAGCTTTCTTT	CASSLVAGRGAEAFF	NA	NA	15	TRBV5-1	TRBJ1-1
TGTGCTAGTGGATGGGGACAGGGGGCTTTTGGGGCTTTCTTT	CASGWGQGAFGAFF	TRBD1	NA	14	TRBV12-5	TRBJ1-1
TGTGCCAGCAGCGTTTCCGGGACAGGCTACACTGAAGCTTTCTTT	CASSVSGTGYTEAFF	TRBD1	NA	15	TRBV9	TRBJ1-1
TGTGCCTGGAGACTAGCGGGGGGTCTAGGAGAGACCCAGTACTTC	CAWRLAGGLGETQYF	TRBD2	NA	15	TRBV30	TRBJ2-5
TGCAGTGCTCGGGACTGGAGAGGCTACACCTTC	CSARDWRGYTF	NA	NA	11	TRBV20-1	TRBJ1-2
TGTGCCAGCAGCTTACTAGCGGGGTTCGAGCAGTACTTC	CASSLLAGFEQYF	TRBD2	NA	13	TRBV7-9	TRBJ2-7
TGCAGCGTTGAAGAAGGGCGCGGATGGAGGTATGGCTACACCTTC	CSVEEGRGWRYGYTF	NA	medium-sized	15	TRBV29-1	TRBJ1-2
TGTGCCAGTATACCCAGGGGGAACACTGAAGCTTTCTTT	CASIPRGNTEAFF	NA	NA	13	TRBV19	TRBJ1-1
TGTGCCAGCACGGCGGCCCAGGAGACCCAGTACTTC	CASTAAQETQYF	NA	NA	12	TRBV2	TRBJ2-5
TGCGCCAGCAGCTTGTCTAGTTTAGGTTGGGAGACCCAGTACTTC	CASSLSSLGWETQYF	NA	NA	15	TRBV5-1	TRBJ2-5
TGTGCCAGCAGCTTAGGAGGCGGAAACACCATATATTTT	CASSLGGGNTIYF	NA	NA	13	TRBV7-2	TRBJ1-3
TGCGCCAGCAGCTTGGGACTAGCGGGAGGGAACAATGAGCAGTTCTTC	CASSLGLAGGNNEQFF	TRBD2	NA	16	TRBV5-1	TRBJ2-1
TGTGCCAGCAGCCTATTAGGGGGGGGAGACACTGAAGCTTTCTTT	CASSLLGGGDTEAFF	NA	NA	15	TRBV7-9	TRBJ1-1
TGTGCCAGCAGAGGACCCGGACCGGGGGGAAACACCATATATTTT	CASRGPGPGGNTIYF	NA	NA	15	TRBV6-5	TRBJ1-3
TGTGCCAGCAGTGCAGGGGGCCAAGGTTACACCTTC	CASSAGGQGYTF	TRBD1	few	12	TRBV6-4	TRBJ1-2
TGCAGCGCCGGGAGCCCCAATCAGCCCCAGCATTTT	CSAGSPNQPQHF	NA	NA	12	TRBV29-1	TRBJ1-5
TGTGCCAGCACCTCGGGGGGCGTGACTGAAGCTTTCTTT	CASTSGGVTEAFF	NA	once	13	TRBV7-9	TRBJ1-1
TGTGCCAGCAGCCAAGGAGGGCCGGACACTGAAGCTTTCTTT	CASSQGGPDTEAFF	NA	NA	14	TRBV4-2	TRBJ1-1
TGTGCCAGCACCTTAACTACAGGGAGCTATGGCTACACCTTC	CASTLTTGSYGYTF	NA	NA	14	TRBV7-9	TRBJ1-2
TGCGCCAGCAGCTCTGGACAGAACACTGAAGCTTTCTTT	CASSSGQNTEAFF	NA	few	13	TRBV5-1	TRBJ1-1
TGTGCCAGCAGCCAAGGGACTAGCGGGGGTACAGATACGCAGTATTTT	CASSQGTSGGTDTQYF	TRBD2	NA	16	TRBV7-9	TRBJ2-3
TGTGCCAGCAGCTTAGGGACAGGGAATGATGGCTACACCTTC	CASSLGTGNDGYTF	TRBD1	NA	14	TRBV13	TRBJ1-2
TGTGCCAGCAGTTACGTGGGGGGGGATCAGCCCCAGCATTTT	CASSYVGGDQPQHF	NA	NA	14	TRBV6-5	TRBJ1-5
TGTGCCAGCAGGGCCCGGACAGGGGGGTGGAATGAGCAGTTCTTC	CASRARTGGWNEQFF	TRBD1	NA	15	TRBV5-8	TRBJ2-1
TGTGCCAGCAGGAAGACCGACAGCTACGAGCAGTACTTC	CASRKTDSYEQYF	NA	NA	13	TRBV6-1	TRBJ2-7